The text below deals with one TCR beta chain. Profiling relied on immunoSEQ multiplex PCR, and the TCRdb table lists in-frame clones only, not all of them. The sample consists of around 42,000 clones, around 94% of them appearing once. This sample stems from a study of control samples from healthy donors and cancer patients. Between the trimmed V and J ends, which lost 4 bases and 4 bases, there was a span of 19 bases. CDR1 and CDR2 from the germline V gene are SGDLS and YYNGEE. The CDR3 loop spans 16 amino acids. This sequence originates from a man in his fifties or sixties in good health. The chain recombines TRBV9 with TRBJ2-3; tentative D call: TRBD2 (7 bases). Sequenced material: blood. In DNA form, the CDR3 reads TGTGCCAGCAGCTTCAATACCTGGGGGGGGCCAGATACGCAGTATTTT. It yields the protein CASSFNTWGGPDTQYF.